The 18 T cell receptor beta chains presented below share a single source sample, sequenced in a study of blood T cell repertoires in COVID-19. Assay: immunoSEQ multiplex PCR; the TCRdb copy retains only in-frame clones and omits some. The profile shows 100,000 to 150,000 clones, about 80% of them singletons. Sequencing used peripheral blood. These receptors all stem from a man aged 35-49 years with active or convalescent COVID-19.

CDR3 amino acids: CASSRTPDGELFF. CDR3 DNA: TGTGCCAGCAGCCGGACTCCCGACGGGGAGCTGTTTTTT. This sequence joins TRBV5-6 and TRBJ2-2; D is possibly TRBD2 (5 bases). The CDR3 runs to 13 residues. V gave up 4 bases and J gave up 7 bases, with 11 bases separating them. Germline CDR1 and CDR2: SGHDT and YYEEEE.

This clone was seen only once. The V and J genes are TRBV30 and TRBJ1-1; D may be TRBD1 (6 bases). The CDR3 has 11 amino acids. Germline values: CDR1 GTSNPN, CDR2 SVGIG (reference sequence). V was clipped by 7 bases and J by 6 bases, with 12 bases between them. The CDR3 DNA reads as TGTGCCTCGGGGGGGCGAGCTGAAGCTTTCTTT. It encodes CASGGRAEAFF.

In this sample, this clone turned up a few times. The V call is TRBV9, the J call TRBJ1-2; TRBD1 agrees at 9 bases. Germline CDR1 reads SGDLS; CDR2 reads YYNGEE. This CDR3 is built from 16 residues. The V and J ends lost 0 bases and 3 bases, in that order; junction bases with no gene match: 6. CDR3 nucleotides: TGTGCCAGCAGCGTAGTGTCGACAGGGGGATACTATGGCTACACCTTC. It is translated as CASSVVSTGGYYGYTF.

This chain uses TRBV13 with TRBJ1-2; TRBD1 agrees at 8 bases. With V trimmed by 3 bases and J by 2 bases, 2 bases remained unmatched. Germline values: CDR1 PRHDT, CDR2 FYEKMQ (reference sequence). The CDR3 loop spans 14 amino acids. CDR3 nucleotides: TGTGCCAGCAGCTTTCAGGGGGCGAACTATGGCTACACCTTC. This sequence encodes CASSFQGANYGYTF.

The chain couples TRBV15 to TRBJ2-7; TRBD1 aligns across 10 bases. CDR3 length: 16 residues. The germline V gene has CDR1 LNHNV and CDR2 YYDKDF (reference sequence). V lost 0 bases, J lost 2 bases, and 4 bases stayed unmatched. In DNA form, the CDR3 reads TGTGCCACCAGCAGAGATCCCGGGACAGGGGCCTACGAGCAGTACTTC. As protein: CATSRDPGTGAYEQYF.

This chain connects TRBV5-4 to TRBJ2-3; 9 nucleotides align to TRBD2. With 4 bases clipped from V and 6 bases from J, the junction kept 12 bases outside the gene matches. The CDR3 has 16 residues. Looked up from germline, CDR1 is SGHNT and CDR2 is YYREEE (reference sequence). The CDR3 bases are TGTGCCAGCAGCCCAGACAGCGGGAGGAAGGGGGATACGCAGTATTTT. This sequence encodes CASSPDSGRKGDTQYF.

The gene calls are TRBV28 and TRBJ2-7; 8 positions match TRBD1. The CDR3 covers 15 residues. CDR1 is MDHEN and CDR2 is SYDVKM in the germline V gene. Trimming took 8 bases from V and 4 from J; bases not matched to a gene: 13. This CDR3 reads CASEGLGTGIYEQYF. The CDR3 DNA follows: TGTGCCAGCGAAGGGCTGGGGACAGGCATTTACGAGCAGTACTTC. The full variable domain, in which reference TRBV28 and TRBJ2-7 provide the parts outside the CDR3, is DVKVTQSSRYLVKRTGEKVFLECVQDMDHENMFWYRQDPGLGLRLIYFSYDVKMKEKGDIPEGYSVSREKKERFSLILESASTNQTSMYLCASEGLGTGIYEQYFGPGTRLTVT.

The chain is built from TRBV6-5 and TRBJ1-2; D is possibly TRBD1 (6 bases). V dropped 7 bases and J dropped 7 bases, with 19 bases sitting between them. The V gene's germline CDR1 is MNHEY and CDR2 SVGAGI. The CDR3 contains 14 residues. CDR3 sequence (DNA): TGTGCCAGCAAGGGGGGGGGCGGTTTTTTTGGCTACACCTTC. Residues: CASKGGGGFFGYTF.

The chain carries TRBV27 and TRBJ2-1, with 10 bases aligning to TRBD2. V dropped 11 bases and J dropped 15; count of bases not matched to a gene: 16. This CDR3 region has 13 residues. Per germline, CDR1 MNHEY and CDR2 SMNVEV (reference sequence). The CDR3 region has the DNA TGTGCCGCTAAGGGGCTAGCGGGAGACGATGGGTTCTTC. Translated: CAAKGLAGDDGFF.

This clone was seen once. The chain carries TRBV28 and TRBJ1-2; possible D gene TRBD1, 5 bases. CDR1 and CDR2 from the germline V gene are MDHEN and SYDVKM. CDR3 length: 12 amino acids. V lost 3 bases to trimming and J lost 5 bases, with 7 bases between them. This chain's CDR3 is CASSFRGYGYTF. The CDR3 coding sequence is TGTGCCAGCAGTTTCCGGGGGTATGGCTACACCTTC.

The gene calls are TRBV3-1 (or the pseudogene TRBV3-2) and TRBJ2-7, with a tentative D call TRBD2 (6 bases). CDR3 size: 15 residues. Germline-derived CDR1 and CDR2 are LGHDT and YNNKEL (reference sequence). V lost 1 base and J lost 6, with 16 bases in between. Here the CDR3 DNA reads TGTGCCAGCAGCCAAGGTAATAGCGGAGGGCTCGAGCAGTACTTC. Translation gives CASSQGNSGGLEQYF.

This chain uses TRBV9 with TRBJ1-2; 9 bases fit TRBD1. Losses at the gene ends were 3 bases for V and 6 bases for J; bases not matched to a gene: 3. From germline, CDR1 is SGDLS and CDR2 YYNGEE. The CDR3 is 13 amino acids. CDR3 bases: TGTGCCAGCAGCGACGACAGGGGGAATGGCTACACCTTC. Translating it yields CASSDDRGNGYTF. The full variable domain, rest sourced from reference TRBV9 and TRBJ1-2, is DSGVTQTPKHLITATGQRVTLRCSPRSGDLSVYWYQQSLDQGLQFLIQYYNGEERAKGNILERFSAQQFPDLHSELNLSSLELGDSALYFCASSDDRGNGYTFGSGTRLTVV.

The rearrangement joins TRBV6-1 to TRBJ1-2, with 7 bases aligning to TRBD1. The CDR3 sequence is 13 residues long. Germline trimming cut 3 bases from V and 6 bases from J; bases unmatched to any gene: 4. The germline CDR1 and CDR2 sequences are MNHNS and SASEGT. CDR3 sequence (DNA): TGTGCCAGCAGTGAGGGACAGTTCCATGGCTACACCTTC. Protein product: CASSEGQFHGYTF.

The chain couples TRBV5-6 to TRBJ1-1; D perhaps matches TRBD1 (5 bases). Germline loops: CDR1 SGHDT, CDR2 YYEEEE. There are 14 residues in the CDR3. The V and J ends lost 1 base and 1 base respectively, with 8 bases between them. CDR3 protein: CASSLIDRNTEAFF. The CDR3 DNA reads TGTGCCAGCAGCTTGATAGACAGGAACACTGAAGCTTTCTTT.

The rearrangement uses TRBV4-2 and TRBJ2-7; 8 bases fit TRBD2. Germline values: CDR1 LGHNA, CDR2 YNFKEQ. J gave up 2 bases and V 6 bases, and 9 bases lay outside the gene matches. This CDR3 contains 15 residues. The CDR3 reads CASSISGVGAYEQYF. CDR3 sequence (DNA): TGTGCCAGCAGTATTAGCGGGGTTGGCGCCTACGAGCAGTACTTC.

The rearrangement joins TRBV13 to TRBJ2-7; 9 bases are shared with TRBD2. V was pared by 2 bases and J by 6 bases, with 11 bases of the junction left unmatched. Germline-derived CDR1 and CDR2 are PRHDT and FYEKMQ (reference sequence). The CDR3 is made up of 16 amino acids. In DNA form, the CDR3 reads TGTGCCAGCAGCTTATTTCACAGCGGGAGGCCCCCCGAGCAGTACTTC. The encoded protein is CASSLFHSGRPPEQYF. Based on the CDR3 plus reference TRBV13 and TRBJ2-7, the full variable domain is AAGVIQSPRHLIKEKRETATLKCYPIPRHDTVYWYQQGPGQDPQFLISFYEKMQSDKGSIPDRFSAQQFSDYHSELNMSSLELGDSALYFCASSLFHSGRPPEQYFGPGTRLTVT.

The chain employs TRBV27 and TRBJ2-7; 9 nucleotides line up with TRBD1. CDR3 size: 16 residues. J lost 0 bases, V lost 5 bases, and 8 bases had no gene match. CDR1 is MNHEY and CDR2 is SMNVEV in the germline V gene (reference sequence). CDR3 coding DNA: TGTGCCAGCAGTCCGACCGGGACAGGGAGCTCCTACGAGCAGTACTTC. This gives the protein CASSPTGTGSSYEQYF.

This clone was observed a single time. The V and J genes are TRBV30 and TRBJ1-1, with unresolved D. V was trimmed by 2 bases and J by 5 bases, leaving 15 bases between them. CDR1 is GTSNPN, CDR2 SVGIG, per germline (reference sequence). CDR3 length: 14 residues. CDR3 DNA: TGTGCCTGGAGTAGAGAAGTCCTAAGAACTGAAGCTTTCTTT. This translates into CAWSREVLRTEAFF. The variable domain in full, completed from reference TRBV30 and TRBJ1-1, reads SQTIHQWPATLVQPVGSPLSLECTVEGTSNPNLYWYRQAAGRGLQLLFYSVGIGQISSEVPQNLSASRPQDRQFILSSKKLLLSDSGFYLCAWSREVLRTEAFFGQGTRLTVV.